These 9 T cell receptor beta chains came from one sample sequenced in a study of T cell responses to AZD1222 COVID-19 vaccine. Profiled with immunoSEQ multiplex PCR; TCRdb holds only in-frame clones, not every one. The sample consists of some 150,000 clones, 90% to 95% of them appearing once. The material sequenced was peripheral blood, taken on day 0 of MenACWY control vaccination. These TCRs come from an adult in good health.

The rearrangement links TRBV27 to TRBJ2-7; D ambiguous. Germline values: CDR1 MNHEY, CDR2 SMNVEV (reference sequence). Trimming removed 2 bases at V and 4 bases at J, with 15 bases between. The CDR3 length is 15 residues. The CDR3, as DNA: TGTGCCAGCAGTTTAAAATCCGGGCGAGTGTACGAGCAGTACTTC. Its translation: CASSLKSGRVYEQYF.

The chain combines TRBV24-1 with TRBJ2-1; either TRBD1 or TRBD2 may supply D (5 bases each). The germline V gene has CDR1 KGHDR and CDR2 SFDVKD. Trimming stripped 5 bases from V and 10 bases from J, with 14 bases between. The CDR3 has 13 amino acids. CDR3 sequence reads: CATSAWGSEEQFF. In DNA form, the CDR3 reads TGTGCCACCAGTGCCTGGGGGTCAGAAGAGCAGTTCTTC.

V usage is TRBV6-1 and J usage is TRBJ1-4, with D tentatively TRBD1 (5 bases). Trimming removed 2 bases from V and 0 bases from J, with 7 bases in between. Per the germline V gene, CDR1 is MNHNS and CDR2 is SASEGT. The CDR3 has 15 amino acids. The CDR3 loop is CASSEMGATNEKLFF. DNA of the CDR3: TGTGCCAGCAGTGAAATGGGGGCAACTAATGAAAAACTGTTTTTT.

The chain recombines TRBV4-1 with TRBJ1-1; D possibly corresponds to TRBD1 (5 bases). The CDR3 runs 15 residues. V dropped 6 bases and J dropped 1 base, with 15 bases sitting between them. The V gene's germline CDR1 is MGHRA and CDR2 YSYEKL. CDR3: CASRDPGRKNTEAFF. Here the CDR3 DNA reads TGCGCCAGCAGGGATCCGGGACGCAAGAACACTGAAGCTTTCTTT.

Written as DNA, the CDR3 is TGTGCCAGCAGTGACCCATTTAGCGGGGGGGCCACAGATACGCAGTATTTT. Protein sequence: CASSDPFSGGATDTQYF. V is TRBV2 and J is TRBJ2-3, with 11 bases fitting TRBD2. Germline lookup yields CDR1 SNHLY and CDR2 FYNNEI. This CDR3 region has 17 residues. Trimming at V came to 3 bases and at J to 2 bases, leaving 7 bases not matched to a gene.

The V and J genes are TRBV5-1 and TRBJ2-1; 12 bases are shared with TRBD1. CDR3 length equals 16 residues. Looked up from germline, CDR1 is SGHRS and CDR2 is YFSETQ. Germline trimming cut 0 bases from V and 7 bases from J; bases unmatched to any gene: 5. CDR3 region: CASSLGGTGGRNEQFF. In DNA form, the CDR3 reads TGCGCCAGCAGCTTGGGAGGGACAGGGGGCCGAAATGAGCAGTTCTTC.

This chain uses TRBV28 with TRBJ2-7, with TRBD1 matching over 7 bases. This CDR3 spans 15 amino acids. Germline V gene data show CDR1 as MDHEN and CDR2 as SYDVKM. With V trimmed by 5 bases and J by 4 bases, 11 bases remained unmatched. CDR3 coding DNA: TGTGCCAGCAGTCCCCCGAACAGGGGTTGGTACGAGCAGTACTTC. Amino acids: CASSPPNRGWYEQYF. The complete variable domain, with remaining parts taken from reference TRBV28 and TRBJ2-7, reads DVKVTQSSRYLVKRTGEKVFLECVQDMDHENMFWYRQDPGLGLRLIYFSYDVKMKEKGDIPEGYSVSREKKERFSLILESASTNQTSMYLCASSPPNRGWYEQYFGPGTRLTVT.

The chain combines TRBV9 with TRBJ1-1, with D unresolved. This CDR3 contains 12 residues. The ends were cut back, 3 bases at V and 3 bases at J, with 6 bases in the middle. The germline V gene encodes CDR1 SGDLS and CDR2 YYNGEE. The CDR3 region is CASSDGDTEAFF. The CDR3 nucleotides are TGTGCCAGCAGCGATGGGGACACTGAAGCTTTCTTT.

This clone was detected only once. The chain has TRBV5-6 and TRBJ2-7, with D unclear. The V gene lost 4 bases and the J gene lost 6 bases, with 8 bases spanning the gap. Germline V gives CDR1 SGHDT, CDR2 YYEEEE. The CDR3 covers 11 residues. In DNA, the CDR3 is TGTGCCAGCAGCCTCGGACCCGAGCAGTACTTC. It encodes CASSLGPEQYF.